This passage covers 32 T cell receptor beta chains from one sample sequenced in a study of T-cell reconstitution after alpha-beta-depleted transplantation in children. The library targeted TCRbeta and was prepared with unique molecular identifiers. TCRdb fed the PCR reads into MiXCR, producing one record per CDR3 protein. This sample yields more than 85,000 distinct CDR3 sequences, of which approximately 10% are seen a single time; more than 7% belongs to the top ten. The starting material was PBMCs from the stem cell graft donor, obtained from the stem cell graft. These receptors all stem from a human donor who donated a stem cell graft to a child with acute lymphoblastic leukemia.

This clonotype was seen at least ten times. This sequence joins TRBV7-9 and TRBJ2-1, with a tentative D call TRBD1 (5 bases). CDR1 is SEHNR and CDR2 is FQNEAQ in the germline V gene (reference sequence). This CDR3 has 15 residues. Trimming removed 6 bases from V and 0 bases from J, with 12 bases in between. The CDR3, as DNA: TGTGCCAGCAGAGACAGCGACAGCTCCTACAATGAGCAGTTCTTC. Protein sequence: CASRDSDSSYNEQFF.

This clonotype was counted at least ten times. V usage is TRBV5-1 and J usage is TRBJ2-1, with D possibly being TRBD2 (5 bases). CDR1 is SGHRS, CDR2 YFSETQ, per germline. The ends were cut back, 7 bases at V and 7 bases at J, with 18 bases in the middle. This CDR3 region has 14 residues. The CDR3 DNA sequence: TGCGCCAGCTCAGCGGTCGGCGCTGGTAATGAGCAGTTCTTC. Translation: CASSAVGAGNEQFF. Combining the CDR3 with reference TRBV5-1 and TRBJ2-1 gives the whole variable domain KAGVTQTPRYLIKTRGQQVTLSCSPISGHRSVSWYQQTPGQGLQFLFEYFSETQRNKGNFPGRFSGRQFSNSRSEMNVSTLELGDSALYLCASSAVGAGNEQFFGPGTRLTVL.

This clonotype appeared many times. V is TRBV9 and J is TRBJ2-1, with D possibly matching TRBD1 (6 bases). Germline V gene sequence: CDR1 SGDLS, CDR2 YYNGEE. Between the trimmed V and J ends, which lost 2 bases and 0 bases, there was a span of 18 bases. The CDR3 is made up of 18 amino acids. The CDR3 loop is CASSVLDRGASSYNEQFF. CDR3 nucleotides: TGTGCCAGCAGCGTTCTGGACAGAGGGGCAAGCTCCTACAATGAGCAGTTCTTC.

There are many counts of this clonotype. This chain connects TRBV5-1 to TRBJ2-3, with a weak D call TRBD1 (6 bases). V lost 3 bases and J lost 0, with 11 bases in between. CDR1 is SGHRS, CDR2 YFSETQ, per germline. The CDR3 has 15 residues. The CDR3: CASSSRTDSTDTQYF. In DNA, the CDR3 is TGCGCCAGCAGCTCCCGGACAGATAGCACAGATACGCAGTATTTT. Looking up the rest from reference TRBV5-1 and TRBJ2-3 gives the full variable domain: KAGVTQTPRYLIKTRGQQVTLSCSPISGHRSVSWYQQTPGQGLQFLFEYFSETQRNKGNFPGRFSGRQFSNSRSEMNVSTLELGDSALYLCASSSRTDSTDTQYFGPGTRLTVL.

This clonotype was seen at least ten times. The chain links TRBV5-1 to TRBJ2-3; weak D call: TRBD2 (5 bases). This CDR3 comprises 13 residues. Trimming took 2 bases from V and 3 from J, leaving 7 bases between them. Germline assignment: CDR1 SGHRS and CDR2 YFSETQ. DNA of the CDR3: TGCGCCAGCAGCTTCGGGGAGACAGATACGCAGTATTTT. Encoded protein: CASSFGETDTQYF.

This clonotype was counted once. Being one base from a much bigger clone, this may be a read error. The V and J genes are TRBV15 and TRBJ2-5; tentative D call: TRBD2 (6 bases). The germline V and J ends were trimmed by 0 bases and 5 bases, with 13 bases remaining between them. The CDR3 sequence is 15 residues long. Germline V gene sequence: CDR1 LNHNV, CDR2 YYDKDF (reference sequence). The CDR3 nucleotides read TGTGCCACCAGCAGAGATCTGGGGGGTAGGGAGACCCAGTACTTC. This codes for CATSRDLGGRETQYF.

This clonotype came up a few times. This sequence joins TRBV12-3 or TRBV12-4 and TRBJ2-2; 11 bases align to TRBD1. The CDR3 has 18 amino acids. The V gene end was trimmed by 4 bases and the J gene end by 2 bases; junction bases not matched to a gene: 9. In DNA, the CDR3 is TGTGCCAGCAGTTCCCGGACAGGGGGCCCCGTTAACACCGGGGAGCTGTTTTTT. It is translated as CASSSRTGGPVNTGELFF.

Points on this clonotype: One junction end does not reproduce the germline sequence, and a read error may be involved. The genes are TRBV7-2 and TRBJ2-2; 7 bases line up with TRBD1. CDR3 length equals 14 residues. Germline V lookup: CDR1 SGHTA, CDR2 FQGNSA. CDR3 loop: CASSRHRGAGELFF. The DNA of the CDR3 is TGTGCCAGCAGCCGGCACAGGGGCGCCGGGGAGCTGTTTTTC.

In this sample, this clonotype turned up many times. This chain connects TRBV5-1 to TRBJ1-4; D is perhaps TRBD1 (5 bases). Trimming took off 0 bases at V and 5 bases at J, with 8 bases between the two ends. Germline CDR1 reads SGHRS; CDR2 reads YFSETQ. The CDR3 runs to 14 residues. CDR3 sequence (DNA): TGCGCCAGCAGCTTGGCCGGGGGGAATGAAAAACTGTTTTTT. Residues: CASSLAGGNEKLFF.

This clonotype was seen at least ten times. The rearrangement uses TRBV9 and TRBJ1-1; 10 nucleotides agree with TRBD1. Germline CDR1 is SGDLS and CDR2 is YYNGEE. The CDR3 spans 15 residues. J gave up 6 bases and V 4 bases, and 9 bases lay outside the gene matches. This CDR3 reads CASSPGDRGDAEAFF. Written as DNA, the CDR3 is TGTGCCAGCAGCCCCGGGGACAGGGGAGACGCTGAAGCTTTCTTT.

This sequence joins TRBV20-1 and TRBJ2-7; D possibly uses TRBD1 or TRBD2 (6 bases each). V dropped 0 bases and J dropped 5 bases, with 14 bases sitting between them. The CDR3 runs 14 residues. Germline CDR1 DFQATT, CDR2 SNEGSKA (reference sequence). CDR3 in DNA: TGCAGTGCTAGAGATACAGGGACGGGAGACGAGCAGTACTTC. It yields the protein CSARDTGTGDEQYF.

This clonotype came up a few times. The chain recombines TRBV12-3 or TRBV12-4 with TRBJ1-6, with 9 positions matching TRBD1. This CDR3 comprises 16 residues. The V gene end was trimmed by 2 bases and the J gene end by 4 bases; junction bases not matched to a gene: 3. The CDR3 nucleotides read TGTGCCAGCAGTTTAACAGGGGGCCCATATAATTCACCCCTCCACTTT. It is translated as CASSLTGGPYNSPLHF.

This clonotype was recorded at least ten times. V usage is TRBV20-1 and J usage is TRBJ2-5, with TRBD2 identical over 8 bases. V shed 0 bases and J 0 bases; nucleotides not matched to a gene: 3. The CDR3 runs to 15 residues. In germline, CDR1 is DFQATT, CDR2 SNEGSKA (reference sequence). The chain's CDR3 is CSARDSSGDQETQYF. The CDR3 DNA reads as TGCAGTGCTAGAGATAGTAGCGGGGACCAAGAGACCCAGTACTTC.

This clonotype was counted at least ten times. The CDR3 DNA sequence: TGTGCCAGCAGTTTGTCCCAGCCCGGGGAGCTGTTTTTT. Translating gives CASSLSQPGELFF. The V gene is TRBV12-3 or TRBV12-4, the J gene TRBJ2-2; D gene ambiguous. The CDR3 has 13 amino acids. Trimming took off 3 bases at V and 6 bases at J, with 8 bases between the two ends.

There are many counts of this clonotype. This CDR3 reads CASSLGGVVKYGEKLFF. For the CDR3, the DNA is TGTGCCAGCAGCTTAGGAGGGGTAGTGAAGTACGGTGAAAAACTGTTTTTT. The chain recombines TRBV7-9 with TRBJ1-4; D perhaps matches TRBD1 (5 bases). CDR1 is SEHNR, CDR2 FQNEAQ, per germline (reference sequence). Deletions cut 1 base from V and 7 bases from J, with 19 bases between. The CDR3 has 17 residues.

This clonotype showed up many times. V and J are TRBV5-1 and TRBJ1-1; no definite D call. CDR1 is SGHRS and CDR2 is YFSETQ in the germline V gene. The length of the CDR3 is 14 residues. The V and J ends lost 0 bases and 1 base respectively, with 7 bases between them. Here the CDR3 reads CASSLGLANTEAFF. The CDR3 nucleotides are TGCGCCAGCAGCTTGGGGTTAGCGAACACTGAAGCTTTCTTT.

This clonotype was observed a handful of times. The chain joins TRBV9 to TRBJ1-1; 8 bases line up with TRBD1. Germline CDR1 is SGDLS and CDR2 is YYNGEE. The CDR3 consists of 15 residues. The V and J ends lost 3 bases and 4 bases, in that order; junction bases with no gene match: 8. DNA for the CDR3: TGTGCCAGCAGCGACCAGGGGGCGGGGGTCACTGAAGCTTTCTTT. It translates to CASSDQGAGVTEAFF.

This clonotype was recorded at least ten times. The genes are TRBV7-2 and TRBJ1-4, with D maybe TRBD1 (6 bases). The V gene lost 5 bases and the J gene lost 3 bases, with 10 bases spanning the gap. The CDR3 is made up of 14 amino acids. Germline CDR1 and CDR2: SGHTA and FQGNSA. The CDR3 DNA reads as TGTGCCAGCAGCCCCTGGACAGCTAATGAAAAACTGTTTTTT. This gives the protein CASSPWTANEKLFF.

With regard to this clonotype: It may be a read error: a sequence one base away is much more abundant. This chain uses TRBV7-2 with TRBJ2-7, with a tentative D call TRBD2 (5 bases). CDR1 SGHTA and CDR2 FQGNSA come from the germline V gene. The CDR3 length is 15 residues. The CDR3 DNA is TGTGCCAGCGGCTTGGTCCTCGGGGAGACGACCGAGCAGTACTTC. Encoded protein: CASGLVLGETTEQYF.

This clonotype has ten or more counts. J is TRBJ2-1 and V is TRBV5-1; D is tentatively TRBD1 or TRBD2 (5 bases each). The germline V gene has CDR1 SGHRS and CDR2 YFSETQ. V was pared by 0 bases and J by 7 bases, with 5 bases between. CDR3 length: 12 residues. The CDR3 DNA sequence: TGCGCCAGCAGCTTGGGGGGGAATGAGCAGTTCTTC. The encoded protein is CASSLGGNEQFF.

This chain uses TRBV30 with TRBJ2-7; D uncertain. The length of the CDR3 is 13 residues. V shed 5 bases and J shed 6 bases, with 17 bases lying between them. Germline CDR1 GTSNPN, CDR2 SVGIG (reference sequence). The CDR3 reads CAWATGPVVEQYF. The CDR3 DNA is TGTGCCTGGGCCACGGGTCCCGTGGTCGAGCAGTACTTC.

This clonotype was counted many times. This rearrangement joins TRBV20-1 to TRBJ2-1; unclear D gene. Per the germline V gene, CDR1 is DFQATT and CDR2 is SNEGSKA (reference sequence). This CDR3 comprises 15 residues. Trimming cost V 3 bases and J 4 bases, with 16 bases left between them. CDR3 residues: CSARTDSTGYNEQFF. CDR3 coding DNA: TGCAGTGCTAGGACTGATAGCACGGGTTACAATGAGCAGTTCTTC.

In its sample, this clonotype was seen many times. The genes are TRBV6-5 and TRBJ2-5, with TRBD2 identical over 10 bases. CDR1 MNHEY and CDR2 SVGAGI come from the germline V gene. This CDR3 spans 15 amino acids. Trimming at V came to 2 bases and at J to 2 bases, leaving 2 bases not matched to a gene. CDR3 DNA: TGTGCCAGCAGTTACACACTAGCGGGACAAGAGACCCAGTACTTC. Its protein product is CASSYTLAGQETQYF.

At least ten counts were recorded for this clonotype. CDR3 nucleotides: TGTGCCAGCAGTTACGCCGGGCGGGTCACCGGGGAGCTGTTTTTT. This translates into CASSYAGRVTGELFF. The chain recombines TRBV6-2 or TRBV6-3 with TRBJ2-2; possible D gene TRBD2, 5 bases. This CDR3 is built from 15 residues. Germline V gives CDR1 MNHEY, CDR2 SVGEGT. V lost 2 bases, J lost 4 bases, and 11 bases lay in between.

A few counts support this clonotype. Its ends do not fully match the called genes, so a read error is possible. The chain employs TRBV6-4 and TRBJ2-6; TRBD1 is a possible D gene (5 bases). This CDR3 is 14 amino acids long. Looked up from germline, CDR1 is MRHNA and CDR2 is SNTAGT. CDR3 protein: CASRDDSGANGLTF. Here the CDR3 DNA reads TGTGCCAGCAGAGATGACTCTGGGGCCAACGGCCTGACTTTC.

This clonotype was seen ten or more times. The V gene is TRBV29-1, the J gene TRBJ2-7; D perhaps matches TRBD1 (6 bases). Germline V gives CDR1 SQVTM, CDR2 ANQGSEA. Trimming took off 6 bases at V and 2 bases at J, with 14 bases between the two ends. The CDR3 is 13 amino acids. The chain's CDR3 is CSVMYRVPYEQYF. In DNA, the CDR3 is TGCAGCGTCATGTACAGGGTCCCCTACGAGCAGTACTTC.

On this clonotype itself: A clone one base away is much larger, so this may be a read error. The rearrangement links TRBV20-1 to TRBJ2-1; 8 nucleotides agree with TRBD2. Losses at the gene ends were 7 bases for V and 6 bases for J; bases not matched to a gene: 11. CDR3 size: 14 residues. Germline loops: CDR1 DFQATT, CDR2 SNEGSKA (reference sequence). The CDR3 region is CSEISSGWINEQFF. The CDR3 region has the DNA TGCAGTGAAATATCTAGCGGGTGGATCAATGAGCAGTTCTTC.

This chain links TRBV30 with TRBJ2-1; 10 bases fit TRBD2. Trimming at V came to 4 bases and at J to 0 bases, leaving 6 bases not matched to a gene. This CDR3 is built from 16 residues. Germline V gives CDR1 GTSNPN, CDR2 SVGIG (reference sequence). CDR3 nucleotide sequence: TGTGCCTGGACGCTAGCGGGAGCTAGCTCCTACAATGAGCAGTTCTTC. Its translation is CAWTLAGASSYNEQFF.

This clonotype occurred many times. The chain uses TRBV9 and TRBJ2-7, with D maybe TRBD1 (5 bases). The CDR3 covers 14 residues. The V end was cut by 6 bases, the J end by 6 bases, with 19 bases between. Per germline, CDR1 SGDLS and CDR2 YYNGEE. In DNA form, the CDR3 reads TGTGCCAGCACCTATTCGACAGATCACTCCGAGCAGTACTTC. Amino acids: CASTYSTDHSEQYF.

This clonotype was recorded at least ten times. The chain combines TRBV20-1 with TRBJ2-5; 7 bases line up with TRBD1. V lost 2 bases to trimming and J lost 4 bases; unmatched junction nucleotides: 4. Germline loops: CDR1 DFQATT, CDR2 SNEGSKA (reference sequence). The CDR3 contains 13 residues. CDR3 nucleotides: TGCAGTGCTAGACAGACAGGGAGAGAGACCCAGTACTTC. Protein sequence: CSARQTGRETQYF.

This clonotype was seen repeatedly, ten times or more. The rearrangement links TRBV3-1 to TRBJ1-6; D gene ambiguous. Germline V gene sequence: CDR1 LGHDT, CDR2 YNNKEL (reference sequence). Trimming stripped 4 bases from V and 8 bases from J, with 9 bases between. This CDR3 spans 13 amino acids. The DNA of the CDR3 is TGTGCCAGCAGCCCCGTGAGCGATTCACCCCTCCACTTT. Translated: CASSPVSDSPLHF.

Many counts were recorded for this clonotype. The rearrangement links TRBV6-1 to TRBJ2-5, with 10 bases lining up with TRBD2. Germline loops: CDR1 MNHNS, CDR2 SASEGT. V trimming: 5 bases; J trimming: 2 bases; junction bases outside the gene matches: 2. The CDR3 runs to 14 residues. CDR3 DNA: TGTGCCAGCAGTATAGCGGGGGGTCAAGAGACCCAGTACTTC. Its protein is CASSIAGGQETQYF.